This T cell receptor (beta chain) was profiled in a study of T cell responses to AZD1222 COVID-19 vaccine. Findings and caveats of the study: Close to half of all spike-specific TCRs reportedly target regions of the variants that are unmutated. Every sample of the repertoires postdated the peak T cell response.

As to this clone: Its antigen is undetermined.

CDR1 is DFQATT and CDR2 is SNEGSKA in the germline V gene (reference sequence). The CDR3 extends over 12 amino acids. Trimming at V came to 3 bases and at J to 14 bases, leaving 10 bases not matched to a gene. The assay was immunoSEQ multiplex PCR, and TCRdb's table has in-frame clones only and misses some. This table has some 86,000 clones, around 82% appearing once. The sequences come from peripheral blood, collected on day 0 of AZD1222 vaccination. V and J are TRBV20-1 and TRBJ1-2; 9 bases map to TRBD1. The sequence was obtained from an adult in good health. The CDR3 reads CSASAGTGLGTF. The CDR3 DNA follows: TGCAGTGCTAGTGCTGGGACAGGGCTGGGGACCTTC.